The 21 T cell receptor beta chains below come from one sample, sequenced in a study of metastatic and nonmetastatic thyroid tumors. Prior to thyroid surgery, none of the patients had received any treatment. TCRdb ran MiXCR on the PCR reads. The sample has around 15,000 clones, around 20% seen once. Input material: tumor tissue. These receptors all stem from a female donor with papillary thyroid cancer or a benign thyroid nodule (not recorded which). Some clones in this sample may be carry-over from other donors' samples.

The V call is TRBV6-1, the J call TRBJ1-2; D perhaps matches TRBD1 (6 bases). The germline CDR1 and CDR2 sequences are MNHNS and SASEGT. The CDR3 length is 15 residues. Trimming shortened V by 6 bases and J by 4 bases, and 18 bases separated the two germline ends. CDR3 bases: TGTGCCAGCAGGGCCGACATGGGGGGCGCCTATGGCTACACCTTC. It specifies CASRADMGGAYGYTF.

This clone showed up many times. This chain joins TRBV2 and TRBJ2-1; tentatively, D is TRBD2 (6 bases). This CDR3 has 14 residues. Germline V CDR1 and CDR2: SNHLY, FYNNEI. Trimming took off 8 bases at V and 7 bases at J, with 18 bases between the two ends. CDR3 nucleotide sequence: TGTGCCAGCGGGGTTTTGGCGGGAATAAATGAGCAGTTCTTC. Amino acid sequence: CASGVLAGINEQFF.

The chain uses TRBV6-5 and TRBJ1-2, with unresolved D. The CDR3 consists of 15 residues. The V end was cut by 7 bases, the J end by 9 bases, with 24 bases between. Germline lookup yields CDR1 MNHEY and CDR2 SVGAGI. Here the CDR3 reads CASNKAGIGLVCYTF. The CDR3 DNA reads TGTGCCAGCAATAAGGCGGGAATAGGTTTAGTCTGCTACACCTTC.

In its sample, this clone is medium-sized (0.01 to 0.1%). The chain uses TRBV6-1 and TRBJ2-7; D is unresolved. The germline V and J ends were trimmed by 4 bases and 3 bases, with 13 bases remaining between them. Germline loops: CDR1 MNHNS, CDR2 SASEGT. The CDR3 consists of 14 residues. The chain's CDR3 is CASSGSHSRYEQYF. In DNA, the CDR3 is TGTGCCAGCAGTGGCTCCCATTCCCGCTACGAGCAGTACTTC.

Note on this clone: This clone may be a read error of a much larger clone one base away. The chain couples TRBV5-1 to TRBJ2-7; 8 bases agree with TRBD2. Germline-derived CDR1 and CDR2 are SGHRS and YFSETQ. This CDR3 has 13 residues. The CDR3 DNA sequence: TGCGCCAGCAGCTTGGGGACTAGCAACGAGCATTACTTC. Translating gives CASSLGTSNEHYF.

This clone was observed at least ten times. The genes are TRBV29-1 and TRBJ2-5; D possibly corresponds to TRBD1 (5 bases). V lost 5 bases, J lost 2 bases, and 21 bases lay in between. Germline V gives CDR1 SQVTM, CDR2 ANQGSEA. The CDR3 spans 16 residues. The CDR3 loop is CSVWVWGRDWQETQYF. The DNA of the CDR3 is TGCAGCGTTTGGGTGTGGGGCAGGGATTGGCAAGAGACCCAGTACTTC.

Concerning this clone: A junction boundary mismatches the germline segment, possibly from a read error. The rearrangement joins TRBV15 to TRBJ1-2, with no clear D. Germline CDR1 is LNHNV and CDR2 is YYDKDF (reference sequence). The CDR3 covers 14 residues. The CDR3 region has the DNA TGTGCCACCAGCAGAGATCCGGGCTACTATGACTACACCTTC. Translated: CATSRDPGYYDYTF.

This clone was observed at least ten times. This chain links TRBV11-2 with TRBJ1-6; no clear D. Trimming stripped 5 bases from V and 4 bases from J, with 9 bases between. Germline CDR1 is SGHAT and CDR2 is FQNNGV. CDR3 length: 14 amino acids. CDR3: CASSVQVYNSPLHF. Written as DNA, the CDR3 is TGTGCCAGCAGCGTCCAGGTGTATAATTCACCCCTCCACTTT.

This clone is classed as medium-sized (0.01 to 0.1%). CDR3 loop: CASSQGSQGPYF. In DNA form, the CDR3 reads TGTGCCAGCAGCCAAGGAAGCCAGGGCCCGTACTTC. The chain employs TRBV3-1 and TRBJ2-7; D may be TRBD1 (5 bases). Germline V gene sequence: CDR1 LGHDT, CDR2 YNNKEL (reference sequence). CDR3 length equals 12 residues. V lost 1 base and J 12 bases, leaving 13 bases between the germline ends.

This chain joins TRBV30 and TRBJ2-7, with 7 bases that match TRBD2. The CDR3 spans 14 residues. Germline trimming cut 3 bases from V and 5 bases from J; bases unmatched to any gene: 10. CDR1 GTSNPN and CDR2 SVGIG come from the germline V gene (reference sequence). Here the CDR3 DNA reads TGTGCCTGGAGCACGGGAGGTTTTACCCACGAGCAGTACTTC. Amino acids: CAWSTGGFTHEQYF.

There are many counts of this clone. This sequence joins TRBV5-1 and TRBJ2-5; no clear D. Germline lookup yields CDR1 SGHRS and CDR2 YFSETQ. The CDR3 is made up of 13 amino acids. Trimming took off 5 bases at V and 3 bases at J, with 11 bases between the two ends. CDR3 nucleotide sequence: TGCGCCAGCAGGGAGACGGTGAAAGAGACCCAGTACTTC. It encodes CASRETVKETQYF.

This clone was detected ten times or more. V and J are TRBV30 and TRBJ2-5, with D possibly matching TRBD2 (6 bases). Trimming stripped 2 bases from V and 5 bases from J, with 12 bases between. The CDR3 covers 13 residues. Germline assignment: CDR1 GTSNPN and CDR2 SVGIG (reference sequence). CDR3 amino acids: CAWSFRGSETQYF. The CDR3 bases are TGTGCCTGGAGTTTTCGGGGGAGCGAGACCCAGTACTTC.

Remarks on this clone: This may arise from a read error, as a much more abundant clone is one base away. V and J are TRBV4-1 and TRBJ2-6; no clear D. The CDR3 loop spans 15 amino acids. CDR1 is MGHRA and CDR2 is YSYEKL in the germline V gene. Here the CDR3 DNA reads TGCGCCAGCAGCCTCACCCTCTCTGTGGCCAACGTCCTGACTTTC. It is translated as CASSLTLSVANVLTF.

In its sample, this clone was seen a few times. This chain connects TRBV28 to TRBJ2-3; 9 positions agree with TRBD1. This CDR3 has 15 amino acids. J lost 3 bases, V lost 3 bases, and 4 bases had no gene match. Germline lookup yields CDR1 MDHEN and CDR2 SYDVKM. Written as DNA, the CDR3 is TGTGCCAGCAGTTTCGGGGACAGGGATACAGATACGCAGTATTTT. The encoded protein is CASSFGDRDTDTQYF.

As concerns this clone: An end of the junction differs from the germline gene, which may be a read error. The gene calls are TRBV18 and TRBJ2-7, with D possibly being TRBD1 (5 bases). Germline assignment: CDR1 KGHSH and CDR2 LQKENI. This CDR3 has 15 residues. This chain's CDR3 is CANSPETVPYYEQYF. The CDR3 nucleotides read TGTGCCAACTCACCAGAGACAGTGCCCTACTACGAGCAGTACTTC. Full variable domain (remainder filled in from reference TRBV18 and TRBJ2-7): NAGVMQNPRHLVRRRGQEARLRCSPMKGHSHVYWYRQLPEEGLKFMVYLQKENIIDESGMPKERFSAEFPKEGPSILRIQQVVRGDSAAYFCANSPETVPYYEQYFGPGTRLTVT.

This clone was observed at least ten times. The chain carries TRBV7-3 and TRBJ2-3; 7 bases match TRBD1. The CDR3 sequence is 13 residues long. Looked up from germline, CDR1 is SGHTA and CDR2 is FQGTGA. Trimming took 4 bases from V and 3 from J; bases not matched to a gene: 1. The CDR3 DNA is TGTGCCAGCAGCTCGACAGGGACAGATACGCAGTATTTT. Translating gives CASSSTGTDTQYF.

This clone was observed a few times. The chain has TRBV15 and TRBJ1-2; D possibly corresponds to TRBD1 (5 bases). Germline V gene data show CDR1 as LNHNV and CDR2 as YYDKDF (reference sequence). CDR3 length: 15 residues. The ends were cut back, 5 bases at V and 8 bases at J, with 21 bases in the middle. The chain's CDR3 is CATSDRRQGRDGYTF. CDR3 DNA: TGTGCCACCAGCGATCGAAGGCAGGGTCGGGACGGCTACACCTTC.

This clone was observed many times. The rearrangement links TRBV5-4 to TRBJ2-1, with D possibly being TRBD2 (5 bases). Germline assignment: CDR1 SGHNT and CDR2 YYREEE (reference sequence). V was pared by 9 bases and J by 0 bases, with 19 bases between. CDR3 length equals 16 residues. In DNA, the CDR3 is TGTGCCACCACCCCATTGGGGAGCCGCTCCTACAATGAGCAGTTCTTC. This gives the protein CATTPLGSRSYNEQFF.

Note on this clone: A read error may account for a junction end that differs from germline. The DNA for the CDR3 is TGTGCCAGCAGCTTATTCGGTCGGGGGCGATCTTCTGGAGAGCAGTACTTC. Its translation is CASSLFGRGRSSGEQYF. The V call is TRBV27, the J call TRBJ2-7; D assignment may be TRBD1 or TRBD2 (6 bases each). The CDR3 is made up of 17 amino acids. The V gene's germline CDR1 is MNHEY and CDR2 SMNVEV (reference sequence).

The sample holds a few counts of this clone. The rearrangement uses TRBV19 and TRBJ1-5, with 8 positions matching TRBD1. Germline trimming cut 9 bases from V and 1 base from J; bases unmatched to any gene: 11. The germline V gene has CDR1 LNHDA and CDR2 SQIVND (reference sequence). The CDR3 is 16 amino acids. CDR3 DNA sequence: TGTGCCAGCTCCACAGGGGGGTATACGAGCAATCAGCCCCAGCATTTT. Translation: CASSTGGYTSNQPQHF.

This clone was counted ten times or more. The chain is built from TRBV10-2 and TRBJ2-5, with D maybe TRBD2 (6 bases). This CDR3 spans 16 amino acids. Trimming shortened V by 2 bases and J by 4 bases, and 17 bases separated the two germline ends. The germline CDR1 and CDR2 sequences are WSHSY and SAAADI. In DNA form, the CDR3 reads TGCGCCAGCAGTGAGGGCGGGCGGCTAGCGCGAGAGACCCAGTACTTC. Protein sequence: CASSEGGRLARETQYF.